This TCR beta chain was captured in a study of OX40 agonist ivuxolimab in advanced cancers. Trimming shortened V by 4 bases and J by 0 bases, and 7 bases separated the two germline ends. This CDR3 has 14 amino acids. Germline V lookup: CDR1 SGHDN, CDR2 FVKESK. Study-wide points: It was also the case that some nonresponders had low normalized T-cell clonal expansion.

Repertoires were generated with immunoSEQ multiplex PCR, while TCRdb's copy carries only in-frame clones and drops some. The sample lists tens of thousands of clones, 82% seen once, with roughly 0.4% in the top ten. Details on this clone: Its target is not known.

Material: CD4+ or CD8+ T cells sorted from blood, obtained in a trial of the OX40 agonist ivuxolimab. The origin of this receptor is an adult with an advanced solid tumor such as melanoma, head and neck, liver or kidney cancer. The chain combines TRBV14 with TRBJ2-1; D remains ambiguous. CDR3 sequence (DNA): TGTGCCAGCAGCCTAGATTTCTCCTACAATGAGCAGTTCTTC. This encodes CASSLDFSYNEQFF.